This T cell receptor (beta chain) originates from a study of blood T cells in healthy people across ages. Samples each yielded at least 5 micrograms of total RNA. Study findings and constraints: Naive T cell percentage by flow cytometry tracked strongly with beta diversity.

A remark on this clonotype: Antigen specificity is unknown.

A second PCR of roughly 7 to 11 cycles used a sample-barcoded 5' primer and a J-beta primer mix. The yield of each sample was at least 2.5 million CDR3-containing paired-end reads. Using its own MiXCR run on the 5' RACE reads, TCRdb lists one record per CDR3 protein. This table has about 1.5 million distinct CDR3 sequences, around 40% appearing once. Germline loops: CDR1 DFQATT, CDR2 SNEGSKA (reference sequence). The CDR3 totals 14 residues. Trimming took off 1 base at V and 4 bases at J, with 13 bases between the two ends. The sample consisted of blood. The chain carries TRBV20-1 and TRBJ1-2; no definite D call. This receptor was identified in a woman aged 18-29 years in good health. The CDR3 loop is CSARVEVGVYGYTF. DNA of the CDR3: TGCAGTGCTAGAGTCGAGGTGGGAGTCTATGGCTACACCTTC.